Below are 30 T cell receptor beta chains sequenced from a single sample in a study of T cells in Graves' hyperthyroidism and ophthalmopathy. Amplified TCR beta CDR3 regions came from RNA transcripts. HTBI primers were used for first-round RT-PCR of the TCR CDR3. TCRdb re-called the multiplex PCR reads with MiXCR, one entry per CDR3 protein. This table has fewer than 650,000 distinct CDR3 sequences, 14% to 15% appearing once. Sequencing was done on a sample of blood. These receptors all come from a woman in her thirties or forties with Graves' ophthalmopathy.

In its sample, this clonotype was seen many times. The V call is TRBV19, the J call TRBJ1-1; D gene ambiguous. V was cut by 7 bases and J by 5 bases, with 29 bases left in between. Germline loops: CDR1 LNHDA, CDR2 SQIVND (reference sequence). This CDR3 has 18 amino acids. The CDR3 is CASTPMGATSSKLTEAFF. CDR3 DNA: TGTGCCAGTACCCCGATGGGTGCCACATCGAGCAAACTAACTGAAGCTTTCTTT. The full variable domain, completed using reference TRBV19 and TRBJ1-1, is DGGITQSPKYLFRKEGQNVTLSCEQNLNHDAMYWYRQDPGQGLRLIYYSQIVNDFQKGDIAEGYSVSREKKESFPLTVTSAQKNPTAFYLCASTPMGATSSKLTEAFFGQGTRLTVV.

This clonotype appeared many times. J is TRBJ2-7 and V is TRBV6-5; TRBD2 agrees at 10 bases. Germline values: CDR1 MNHEY, CDR2 SVGAGI. V was clipped by 4 bases and J by 4 bases; unmatched bases: 7. The CDR3 spans 15 residues. The CDR3: CASSFSGRSYYEQYF. CDR3 in DNA: TGTGCCAGCAGTTTTAGCGGGAGGAGTTATTACGAGCAGTACTTC.

This clonotype showed up many times. The CDR3 coding sequence is TGCAGTGCTAGAGGGAGGGTCGAGGGCTACACCTTC. This sequence encodes CSARGRVEGYTF. The chain combines TRBV20-1 with TRBJ1-2; no definite D call. In germline, CDR1 is DFQATT, CDR2 SNEGSKA (reference sequence). V lost 1 base and J lost 8, with 11 bases in between. This CDR3 comprises 12 residues.

Many counts were recorded for this clonotype. The gene calls are TRBV28 and TRBJ2-5; no reliable D call. V lost 4 bases to trimming and J lost 2 bases, with 17 bases between them. The CDR3 is made up of 16 amino acids. Germline lookup yields CDR1 MDHEN and CDR2 SYDVKM. DNA for the CDR3: TGTGCCAGCAGTTCACTGACCCTGGACGCACAAGAGACCCAGTACTTC. Its protein product is CASSSLTLDAQETQYF.

This clonotype came up many times. V gene TRBV6-5 combines with J gene TRBJ1-2, with D tentatively TRBD1 (5 bases). CDR3 length: 13 residues. V was shortened by 0 bases and J by 8 bases, with 10 bases between the two germline ends. CDR1 MNHEY and CDR2 SVGAGI come from the germline V gene. For the CDR3, the DNA is TGTGCCAGCAGTTACTCGCAGGGACGGGGCTACACCTTC. Translating it yields CASSYSQGRGYTF.

This clonotype was counted ten times or more. The chain uses TRBV12-3 or TRBV12-4 and TRBJ2-2; maybe TRBD2 (5 bases). This CDR3 is 14 amino acids long. The ends were cut back, 2 bases at V and 7 bases at J, with 11 bases in the middle. This chain's CDR3 is CASSLTRGSGELFF. The CDR3 DNA reads TGTGCCAGCAGTTTAACTCGTGGGAGCGGGGAGCTGTTTTTT.

This clonotype has a count of ten or more. This rearrangement joins TRBV28 to TRBJ1-2; a possible D gene is TRBD1 (5 bases). V lost 8 bases and J 4 bases, leaving 17 bases between the germline ends. The V gene's germline CDR1 is MDHEN and CDR2 SYDVKM. The CDR3 runs 14 residues. DNA of the CDR3: TGTGCCAGCGAGGGCAGGGAGTCTTTCTATGGCTACACCTTC. This encodes CASEGRESFYGYTF.

This clonotype was seen many times. The gene calls are TRBV14 and TRBJ2-7; D may be TRBD1 (5 bases). Germline lookup yields CDR1 SGHDN and CDR2 FVKESK. CDR3 length: 15 residues. The V gene lost 4 bases and the J gene lost 1 base, with 14 bases spanning the gap. CDR3 amino acids: CASSRQGGFSYEQYF. The CDR3, as DNA: TGTGCCAGCAGCCGTCAGGGCGGTTTTTCCTACGAGCAGTACTTC.

This clonotype has a count of ten or more. The chain is built from TRBV20-1 and TRBJ2-4; D is undetermined. The germline V gene has CDR1 DFQATT and CDR2 SNEGSKA (reference sequence). V lost 5 bases and J lost 0, with 8 bases in between. The CDR3 is 13 amino acids. The chain's CDR3 is CSAQELAKNIQYF. The DNA of the CDR3 is TGCAGTGCTCAGGAATTAGCCAAAAACATTCAGTACTTC.

This clonotype was seen many times. The CDR3 protein is CSAGRQETQYF. Written as DNA, the CDR3 is TGCAGTGCAGGTCGACAAGAGACCCAGTACTTC. The chain uses TRBV20-1 and TRBJ2-5; D unclear. From germline, CDR1 is DFQATT and CDR2 SNEGSKA (reference sequence). With 6 bases removed from V and 2 bases from J, the gap between germline ends came to 7 bases. The CDR3 runs 11 residues.

This clonotype has only a few counts. This chain links TRBV7-6 with TRBJ2-3; maybe TRBD2 (6 bases). CDR3 length equals 15 residues. The V end was cut by 2 bases, the J end by 4 bases, with 13 bases between. Germline V gives CDR1 SGHVS, CDR2 FNYEAQ. The CDR3 sequence: CASSLIGSGSDTQYF. The CDR3 region has the DNA TGTGCCAGCAGCTTAATCGGGAGTGGGTCAGATACGCAGTATTTT.

The chain carries TRBV6-5 and TRBJ2-7; the D gene is possibly TRBD1 (6 bases). The CDR3 totals 13 residues. V was clipped by 7 bases and J by 4 bases, with 14 bases between them. CDR1 MNHEY and CDR2 SVGAGI come from the germline V gene. CDR3: CASITGLGYEQYF. For the CDR3, the DNA is TGTGCCAGCATTACAGGGTTAGGTTACGAGCAGTACTTC.

This clonotype was recorded at least ten times. The chain has TRBV2 and TRBJ1-6; D call uncertain. The CDR3 contains 12 residues. V was cut by 5 bases and J by 9 bases, with 8 bases left in between. Germline lookup yields CDR1 SNHLY and CDR2 FYNNEI. Written as DNA, the CDR3 is TGTGCCAGCAGTCCTTCGGGTTCACCCCTCCACTTT. Amino acid sequence: CASSPSGSPLHF.

The sample holds many counts of this clonotype. The chain links TRBV6-5 to TRBJ2-5; 10 bases line up with TRBD1. The trim removed 6 bases at V and 4 bases at J, leaving 11 bases unmatched. The CDR3 is 16 residues long. Germline V CDR1 and CDR2: MNHEY, SVGAGI. The CDR3 DNA reads as TGTGCCAGCAGCCAGACAGGGGGCTACCCCCGAGAGACCCAGTACTTC. Translation gives CASSQTGGYPRETQYF.

The J gene is TRBJ1-2, the V gene TRBV27; D is uncertain. V lost 5 bases and J lost 5, with 12 bases in between. The length of the CDR3 is 13 residues. The germline gives CDR1 MNHEY, CDR2 SMNVEV (reference sequence). The CDR3: CASSDSLLYGYTF. The CDR3 DNA follows: TGTGCCAGCAGTGATTCACTACTTTATGGCTACACCTTC.

This clonotype came up many times. The chain employs TRBV4-1 and TRBJ2-2; either TRBD1 or TRBD2 may supply D (5 bases each). The CDR3 runs 17 residues. V was clipped by 0 bases and J by 0 bases, with 11 bases between them. CDR1 MGHRA and CDR2 YSYEKL come from the germline V gene. The CDR3 nucleotides read TGCGCCAGCAGCCAAGATCCCGGGACCACGAACACCGGGGAGCTGTTTTTT. This gives the protein CASSQDPGTTNTGELFF.

This clonotype has a count of ten or more. The rearrangement links TRBV11-2 to TRBJ2-7; tentatively, D is TRBD2 (6 bases). V dropped 1 base and J dropped 5 bases, with 18 bases sitting between them. The germline V gene encodes CDR1 SGHAT and CDR2 FQNNGV. This CDR3 has 16 residues. CDR3 in DNA: TGTGCCAGCAGCTTAGTGGTAGCGGTGAGAGCCAACGAGCAGTACTTC. This gives the protein CASSLVVAVRANEQYF.

This clonotype appeared many times. The chain joins TRBV6-4 to TRBJ2-4, with 7 bases identical to TRBD2. Germline CDR1 and CDR2: MRHNA and SNTAGT. The CDR3 extends over 19 amino acids. Trimming cost V 6 bases and J 0 bases; bases outside gene matches: 17. The CDR3 nucleotides read TGTGCCAGCAGGCCCGAAGGGTACGAGCGGGATATAGCCAAAAACATTCAGTACTTC. This codes for CASRPEGYERDIAKNIQYF.

This clonotype occurred a few times. The chain joins TRBV5-4 to TRBJ2-5; maybe TRBD2 (5 bases). The germline V gene has CDR1 SGHNT and CDR2 YYREEE (reference sequence). The CDR3 is 14 amino acids. Trimming cost V 4 bases and J 5 bases, with 15 bases left between them. CDR3 loop: CASSRIEGPETQYF. The CDR3 DNA reads as TGTGCCAGCAGCCGAATAGAGGGCCCCGAGACCCAGTACTTC.

Ten or more counts support this clonotype. V and J are TRBV5-1 and TRBJ2-2; 9 nucleotides line up with TRBD1. Unmatched junction bases numbered 13, after V lost 4 bases and J lost 6 bases. The CDR3 length is 17 residues. The germline gives CDR1 SGHRS, CDR2 YFSETQ. In DNA form, the CDR3 reads TGCGCCAGCAGCCCTTGGGGACAGGGAATGGTCGCCGGGGAGCTGTTTTTT. Amino acids: CASSPWGQGMVAGELFF.

This clonotype has ten or more counts. The CDR3 loop reads CASSEPSQMGLEQYF. CDR3 sequence (DNA): TGTGCCAGCAGTGAACCTAGCCAAATGGGGCTGGAGCAGTACTTC. The gene calls are TRBV6-1 and TRBJ2-7; D is perhaps TRBD1 or TRBD2 (5 bases each). The CDR3 covers 15 residues. V lost 2 bases, J lost 7 bases, and 18 bases lay in between. Germline CDR1 is MNHNS and CDR2 is SASEGT.

This clonotype was seen at least ten times. This may stem from a read error, because a much larger clone lies one nucleotide away. The chain employs TRBV6-2 or TRBV6-3 and TRBJ1-1; a possible D gene is TRBD1 (5 bases). CDR1 and CDR2 (germline): MNHEY, SVGEGT. CDR3 size: 14 residues. The CDR3 region is CASSLTDTGTEASF. The DNA of the CDR3 is TGTGCCAGCAGTCTAACGGACACTGGCACTGAAGCTTCCTTT.

In this sample, this clonotype turned up many times. This chain links TRBV6-2 or TRBV6-3 with TRBJ2-5; 7 positions match TRBD1. With V trimmed by 6 bases and J by 7 bases, 5 bases remained unmatched. In germline, CDR1 is MNHEY, CDR2 SVGEGT. This CDR3 contains 12 residues. CDR3 region: CASSQQGWTQYF. The CDR3 bases are TGTGCCAGCAGCCAACAGGGGTGGACCCAGTACTTC.

This clonotype has a count of ten or more. V usage is TRBV27 and J usage is TRBJ2-3, with D unclear. The CDR3 sequence is 14 residues long. Germline V gene sequence: CDR1 MNHEY, CDR2 SMNVEV (reference sequence). V lost 3 bases, J lost 2 bases, and 9 bases lay in between. The CDR3 reads CASSFKSSTDTQYF. The CDR3 bases are TGTGCCAGCAGTTTCAAGTCCTCCACAGATACGCAGTATTTT.

The chain has TRBV24-1 and TRBJ2-5; no clear D gene. The germline gives CDR1 KGHDR, CDR2 SFDVKD. The CDR3 consists of 13 residues. Trimming removed 3 bases from V and 0 bases from J, with 4 bases in between. CDR3 amino acids: CATSDPDQETQYF. The CDR3, as DNA: TGTGCCACCAGTGATCCAGACCAAGAGACCCAGTACTTC.

The V and J genes are TRBV30 and TRBJ2-2, with D perhaps being TRBD1 or TRBD2 (5 bases each). Germline assignment: CDR1 GTSNPN and CDR2 SVGIG (reference sequence). Trimming stripped 3 bases from V and 6 bases from J, with 14 bases between. The CDR3 length is 14 residues. CDR3 amino acids: CAWSLGVRSGELFF. For the CDR3, the DNA is TGTGCCTGGAGCTTGGGGGTCCGCTCCGGGGAGCTGTTTTTT.

This clonotype was seen a handful of times. V and J are TRBV10-2 and TRBJ2-7; D is undetermined. Germline CDR1 and CDR2: WSHSY and SAAADI. Trimming took 3 bases from V and 3 from J, leaving 3 bases between them. The CDR3 has 11 residues. DNA of the CDR3: TGCGCCAGCAGTGAAATCTACGAGCAGTACTTC. This codes for CASSEIYEQYF.

This clonotype showed up many times. This chain links TRBV12-3 or TRBV12-4 with TRBJ1-2; D unresolved. There are 14 residues in the CDR3. Trimming pared 3 bases from V and 2 bases from J, leaving 10 bases between. For the CDR3, the DNA is TGTGCCAGCAGTTTGCATGGGCCAAACTATGGCTACACCTTC. It translates to CASSLHGPNYGYTF.

This clonotype was found many times. J is TRBJ2-7 and V is TRBV28; TRBD1 or TRBD2 may be the D gene (5 bases each). Trimming stripped 2 bases from V and 1 base from J, with 15 bases between. CDR3 length: 16 residues. Per the germline V gene, CDR1 is MDHEN and CDR2 is SYDVKM. The chain's CDR3 is CASSLPRDGYSYEQYF. The CDR3 coding sequence is TGTGCCAGCAGTTTACCCCGGGACGGTTATTCCTACGAGCAGTACTTC.

This rearrangement joins TRBV12-3 or TRBV12-4 to TRBJ1-1; D unclear. V was shortened by 5 bases and J by 7 bases, with 17 bases between the two germline ends. The CDR3 has 14 amino acids. The DNA of the CDR3 is TGTGCCAGCAGTCTAAGGCAACTAGAAGTTGAAGCTTTCTTT. This encodes CASSLRQLEVEAFF.